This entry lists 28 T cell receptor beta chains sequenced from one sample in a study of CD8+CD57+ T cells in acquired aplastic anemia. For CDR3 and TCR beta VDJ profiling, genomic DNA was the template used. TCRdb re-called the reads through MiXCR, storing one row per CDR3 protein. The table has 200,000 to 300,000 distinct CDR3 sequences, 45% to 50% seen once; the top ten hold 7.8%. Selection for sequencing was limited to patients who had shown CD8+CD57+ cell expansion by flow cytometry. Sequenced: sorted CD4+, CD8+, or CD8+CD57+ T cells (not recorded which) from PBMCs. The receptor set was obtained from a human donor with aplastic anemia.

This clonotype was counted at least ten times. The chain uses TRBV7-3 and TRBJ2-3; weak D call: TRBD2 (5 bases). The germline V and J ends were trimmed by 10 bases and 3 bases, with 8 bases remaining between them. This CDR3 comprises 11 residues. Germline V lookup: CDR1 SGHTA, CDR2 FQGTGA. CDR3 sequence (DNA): TGTGCCACCTCGGGGACAGATACGCAGTATTTT. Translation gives CATSGTDTQYF.

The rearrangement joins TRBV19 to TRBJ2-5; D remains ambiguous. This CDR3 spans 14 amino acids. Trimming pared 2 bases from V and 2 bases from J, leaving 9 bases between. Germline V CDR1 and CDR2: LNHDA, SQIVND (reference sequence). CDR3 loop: CASSIRETQETQYF. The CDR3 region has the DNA TGTGCCAGTAGTATAAGAGAGACGCAAGAGACCCAGTACTTC.

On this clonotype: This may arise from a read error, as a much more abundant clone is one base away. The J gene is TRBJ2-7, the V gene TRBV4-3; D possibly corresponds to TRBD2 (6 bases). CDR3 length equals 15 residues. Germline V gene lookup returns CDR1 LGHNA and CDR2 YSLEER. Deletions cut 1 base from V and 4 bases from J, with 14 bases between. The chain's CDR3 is CASSQGAGPEYEQYF. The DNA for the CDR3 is TGCGCCAGCAGCCAAGGGGCGGGGCCGGAGTACGAGCAGTACTTC.

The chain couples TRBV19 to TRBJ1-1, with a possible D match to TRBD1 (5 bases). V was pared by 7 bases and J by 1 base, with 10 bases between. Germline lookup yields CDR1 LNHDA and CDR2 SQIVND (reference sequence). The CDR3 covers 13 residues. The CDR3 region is CASTGRGNTEAFF. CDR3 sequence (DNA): TGTGCCAGTACAGGGCGGGGGAACACTGAAGCTTTCTTT.

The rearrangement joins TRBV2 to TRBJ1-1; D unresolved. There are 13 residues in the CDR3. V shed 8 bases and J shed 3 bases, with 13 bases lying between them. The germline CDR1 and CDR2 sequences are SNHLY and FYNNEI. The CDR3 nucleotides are TGTGCCAGCCATCGAGGTGGGGACACTGAAGCTTTCTTT. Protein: CASHRGGDTEAFF.

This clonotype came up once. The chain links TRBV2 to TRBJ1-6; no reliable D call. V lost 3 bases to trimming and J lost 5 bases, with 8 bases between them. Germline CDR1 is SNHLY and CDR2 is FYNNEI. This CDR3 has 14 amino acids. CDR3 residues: CASSEKSNNSPLHF. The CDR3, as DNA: TGTGCCAGCAGTGAGAAAAGTAATAATTCACCCCTCCACTTT.

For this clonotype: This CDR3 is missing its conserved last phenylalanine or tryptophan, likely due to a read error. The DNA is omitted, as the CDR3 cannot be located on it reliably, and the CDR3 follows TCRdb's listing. The CDR3 is CASRWHTS. The chain combines TRBV5-1 with TRBJ2-6; TRBD2, as called in the table, went unchecked against the DNA. CDR1 is SGHRS, CDR2 YFSETQ, per germline. The CDR3 has 8 residues if both end residues are counted.

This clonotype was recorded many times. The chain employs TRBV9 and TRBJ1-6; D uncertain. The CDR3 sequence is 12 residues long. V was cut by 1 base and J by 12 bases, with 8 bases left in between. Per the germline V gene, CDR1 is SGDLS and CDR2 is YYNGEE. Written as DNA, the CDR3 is TGTGCCAGCAGCGTATCATACGGACCCCTCCACTTT. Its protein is CASSVSYGPLHF.

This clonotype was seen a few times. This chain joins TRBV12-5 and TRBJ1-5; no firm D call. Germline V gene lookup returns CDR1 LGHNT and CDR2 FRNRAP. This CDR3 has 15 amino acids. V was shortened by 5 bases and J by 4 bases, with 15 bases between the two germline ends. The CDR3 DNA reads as TGTGCTAGTGGTCCCCCCCCAAGGTTTAATCAGCCCCAGCATTTT. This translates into CASGPPPRFNQPQHF.

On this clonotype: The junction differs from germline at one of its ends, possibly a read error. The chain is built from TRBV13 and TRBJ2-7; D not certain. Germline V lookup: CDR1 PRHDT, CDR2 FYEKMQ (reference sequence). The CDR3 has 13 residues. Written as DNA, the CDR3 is TGTGCCAGCAGCTTAGGCGGCGGCTACGTGCAGTACTTC. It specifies CASSLGGGYVQYF.

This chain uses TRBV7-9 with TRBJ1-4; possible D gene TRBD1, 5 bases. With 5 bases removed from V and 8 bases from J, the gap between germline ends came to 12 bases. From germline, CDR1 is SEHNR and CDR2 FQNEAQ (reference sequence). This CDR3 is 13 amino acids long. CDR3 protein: CASSGRDVEKLFF. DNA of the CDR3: TGTGCCAGCAGCGGCCGGGACGTCGAAAAACTGTTTTTT. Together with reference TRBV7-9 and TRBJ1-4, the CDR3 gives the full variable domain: DTGVSQNPRHKITKRGQNVTFRCDPISEHNRLYWYRQTLGQGPEFLTYFQNEAQLEKSRLLSDRFSAERPKGSFSTLEIQRTEQGDSAMYLCASSGRDVEKLFFGSGTQLSVL.

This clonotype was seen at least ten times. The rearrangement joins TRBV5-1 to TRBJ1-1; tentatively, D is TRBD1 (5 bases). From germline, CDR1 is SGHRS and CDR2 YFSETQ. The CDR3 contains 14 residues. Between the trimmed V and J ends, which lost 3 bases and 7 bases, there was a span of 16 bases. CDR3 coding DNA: TGCGCCAGCAGCTCGGCTCAGGGATTACATGAAGCTTTCTTT. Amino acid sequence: CASSSAQGLHEAFF.

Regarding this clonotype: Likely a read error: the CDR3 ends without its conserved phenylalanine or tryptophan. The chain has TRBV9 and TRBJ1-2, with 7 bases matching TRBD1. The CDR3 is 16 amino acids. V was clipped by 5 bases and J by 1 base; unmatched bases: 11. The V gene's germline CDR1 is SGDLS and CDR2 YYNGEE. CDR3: CASRATTTGSNYGYTV. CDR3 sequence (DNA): TGTGCCAGCAGAGCAACTACGACAGGGAGTAACTATGGCTACACCGTC.

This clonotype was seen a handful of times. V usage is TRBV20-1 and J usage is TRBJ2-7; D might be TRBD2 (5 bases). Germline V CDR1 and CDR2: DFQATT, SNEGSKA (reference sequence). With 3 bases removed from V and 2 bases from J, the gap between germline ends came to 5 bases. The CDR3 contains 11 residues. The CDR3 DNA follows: TGCAGTGCTAGCGGGGCCTACGAGCAGTACTTC. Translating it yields CSASGAYEQYF.

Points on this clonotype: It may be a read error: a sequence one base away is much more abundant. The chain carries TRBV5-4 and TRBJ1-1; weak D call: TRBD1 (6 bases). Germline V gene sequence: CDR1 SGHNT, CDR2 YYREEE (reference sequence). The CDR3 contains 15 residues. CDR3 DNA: TGTGCCAGCAACTTGACAATCAGGGGAGGAACTGAAGCTTTCTTT. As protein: CASNLTIRGGTEAFF.

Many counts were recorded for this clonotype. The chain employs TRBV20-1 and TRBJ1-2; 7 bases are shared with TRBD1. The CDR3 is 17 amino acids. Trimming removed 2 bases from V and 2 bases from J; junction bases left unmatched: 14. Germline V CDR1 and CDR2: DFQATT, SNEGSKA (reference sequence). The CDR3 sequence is CSARKTGDSSGNYGYTF. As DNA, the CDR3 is TGCAGTGCTAGAAAAACCGGGGACAGCTCAGGCAACTATGGCTACACCTTC.

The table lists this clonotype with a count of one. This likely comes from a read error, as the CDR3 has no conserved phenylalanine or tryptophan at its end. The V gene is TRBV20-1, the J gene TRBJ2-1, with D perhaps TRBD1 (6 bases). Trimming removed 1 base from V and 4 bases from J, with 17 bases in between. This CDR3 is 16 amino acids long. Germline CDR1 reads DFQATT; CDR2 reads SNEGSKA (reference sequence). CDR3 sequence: CSARALIGDKYNEQFL. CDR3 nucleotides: TGCAGTGCTAGAGCTCTTATAGGGGACAAATACAATGAGCAGTTCCTC.

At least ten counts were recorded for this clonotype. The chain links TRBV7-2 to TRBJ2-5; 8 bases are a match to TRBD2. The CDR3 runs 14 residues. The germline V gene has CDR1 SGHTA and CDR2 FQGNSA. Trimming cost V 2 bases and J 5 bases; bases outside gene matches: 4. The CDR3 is CASSLSGSLETQYF. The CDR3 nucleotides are TGTGCCAGCAGCTTAAGCGGGAGCTTGGAGACCCAGTACTTC.

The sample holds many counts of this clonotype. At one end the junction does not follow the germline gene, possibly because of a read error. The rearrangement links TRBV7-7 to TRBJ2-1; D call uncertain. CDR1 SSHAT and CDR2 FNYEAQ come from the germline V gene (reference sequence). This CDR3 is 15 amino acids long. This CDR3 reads CASSYTPTPGNEQFF. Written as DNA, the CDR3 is TGTGCTAGCAGCTACACCCCGACGCCTGGCAATGAGCAGTTCTTC.

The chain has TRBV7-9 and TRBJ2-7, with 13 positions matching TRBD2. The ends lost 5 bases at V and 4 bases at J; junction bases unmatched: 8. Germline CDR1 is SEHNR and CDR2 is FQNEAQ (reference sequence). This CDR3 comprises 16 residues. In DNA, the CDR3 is TGTGCCAGCAGCCCTCGGACTAGCGGGAGCGCGTACGAGCAGTACTTC. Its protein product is CASSPRTSGSAYEQYF.

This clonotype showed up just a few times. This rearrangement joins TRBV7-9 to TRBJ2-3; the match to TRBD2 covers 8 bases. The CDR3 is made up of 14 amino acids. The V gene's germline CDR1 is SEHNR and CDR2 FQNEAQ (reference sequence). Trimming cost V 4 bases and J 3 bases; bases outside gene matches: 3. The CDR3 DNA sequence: TGTGCCAGCAGCTCGGGGGGGGTAACAGATACGCAGTATTTT. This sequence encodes CASSSGGVTDTQYF.

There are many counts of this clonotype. The CDR3 sequence is CASSVDGSIYEQYF. The DNA of the CDR3 is TGTGCCAGCAGCGTAGACGGGAGTATTTACGAGCAGTACTTC. This sequence joins TRBV9 and TRBJ2-7; possible D gene TRBD2, 6 bases. V shed 0 bases and J shed 4 bases, with 11 bases lying between them. Germline CDR1 and CDR2: SGDLS and YYNGEE. The CDR3 is made up of 14 amino acids. Drawing the rest from reference TRBV9 and TRBJ2-7, the complete variable domain is DSGVTQTPKHLITATGQRVTLRCSPRSGDLSVYWYQQSLDQGLQFLIQYYNGEERAKGNILERFSAQQFPDLHSELNLSSLELGDSALYFCASSVDGSIYEQYFGPGTRLTVT.

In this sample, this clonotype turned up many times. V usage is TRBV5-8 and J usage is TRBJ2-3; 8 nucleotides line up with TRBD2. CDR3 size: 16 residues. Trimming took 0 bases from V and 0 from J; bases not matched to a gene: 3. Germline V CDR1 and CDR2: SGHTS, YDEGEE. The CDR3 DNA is TGTGCCAGCAGCTTGGTCGCGGGGGGAAGCACAGATACGCAGTATTTT. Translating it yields CASSLVAGGSTDTQYF.

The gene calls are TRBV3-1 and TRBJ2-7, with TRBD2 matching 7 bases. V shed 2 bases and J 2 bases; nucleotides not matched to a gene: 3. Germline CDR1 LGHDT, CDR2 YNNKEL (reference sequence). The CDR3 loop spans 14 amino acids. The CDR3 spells CASSQMSGAYEQYF. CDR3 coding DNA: TGTGCCAGCAGCCAAATGAGCGGGGCCTACGAGCAGTACTTC.

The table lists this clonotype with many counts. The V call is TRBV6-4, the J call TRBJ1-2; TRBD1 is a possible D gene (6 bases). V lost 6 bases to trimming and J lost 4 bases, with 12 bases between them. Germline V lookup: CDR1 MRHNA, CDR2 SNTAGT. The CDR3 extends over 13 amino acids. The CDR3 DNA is TGTGCCAGCAGGTCGGGGACACTCTATGGCTACACCTTC. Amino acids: CASRSGTLYGYTF.

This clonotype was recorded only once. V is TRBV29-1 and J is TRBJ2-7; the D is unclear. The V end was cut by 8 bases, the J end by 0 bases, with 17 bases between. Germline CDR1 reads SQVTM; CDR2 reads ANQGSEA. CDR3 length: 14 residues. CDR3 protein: CSSGRTVSSYEQYF. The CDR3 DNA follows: TGCAGCAGTGGACGGACGGTTAGCTCCTACGAGCAGTACTTC.

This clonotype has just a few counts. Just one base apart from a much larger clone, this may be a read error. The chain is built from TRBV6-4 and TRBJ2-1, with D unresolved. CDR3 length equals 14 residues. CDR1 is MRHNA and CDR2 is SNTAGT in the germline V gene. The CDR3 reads CASSPEGPTNEQLF. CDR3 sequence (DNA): TGTGCCAGCAGTCCCGAAGGACCCACTAATGAGCAGCTCTTC.

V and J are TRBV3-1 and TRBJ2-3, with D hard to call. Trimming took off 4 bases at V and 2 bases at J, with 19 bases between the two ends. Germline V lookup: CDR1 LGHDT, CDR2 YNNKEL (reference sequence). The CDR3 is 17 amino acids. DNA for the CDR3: TGTGCCAGCAGCCTCCATTTGGGTGACGATCTCACAGATACGCAGTATTTT. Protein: CASSLHLGDDLTDTQYF.